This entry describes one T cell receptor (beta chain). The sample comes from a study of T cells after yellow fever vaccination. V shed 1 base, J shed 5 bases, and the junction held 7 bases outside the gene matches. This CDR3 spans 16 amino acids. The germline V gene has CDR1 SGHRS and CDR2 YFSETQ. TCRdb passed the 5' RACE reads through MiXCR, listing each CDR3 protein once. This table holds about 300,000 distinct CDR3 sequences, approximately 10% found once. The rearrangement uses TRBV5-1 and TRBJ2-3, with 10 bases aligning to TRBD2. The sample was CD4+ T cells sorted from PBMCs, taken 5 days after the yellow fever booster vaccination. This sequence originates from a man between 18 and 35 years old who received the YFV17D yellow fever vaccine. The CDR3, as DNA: TGCGCCAGCAGCTTGCAAAAGCGGGGGGGTATAGATACGCAGTATTTT. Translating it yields CASSLQKRGGIDTQYF.